This T cell receptor beta chain stems from a study of T-cell memory formation after mild COVID-19. One entry per CDR3 protein, called by TCRdb with MiXCR from the 5' RACE reads. The sample shows under 650,000 distinct CDR3 sequences, roughly 18% of them seen only once. Germline V lookup: CDR1 SGHTA, CDR2 FQGNSA. The CDR3 loop spans 15 amino acids. The ends lost 2 bases at V and 4 bases at J; junction bases unmatched: 5. The TCR comes from an adult woman who had mild COVID-19 (a few samples of this study predate the infection). Cell type and time point are not known. Source material: PBMCs or a T cell subset sorted from them (not recorded which). This chain connects TRBV7-2 to TRBJ2-7; 10 nucleotides line up with TRBD1. The CDR3 spells CASSLWGQGSYEQYF. The CDR3 DNA is TGTGCCAGCAGCTTATGGGGACAGGGGTCGTACGAGCAGTACTTC.